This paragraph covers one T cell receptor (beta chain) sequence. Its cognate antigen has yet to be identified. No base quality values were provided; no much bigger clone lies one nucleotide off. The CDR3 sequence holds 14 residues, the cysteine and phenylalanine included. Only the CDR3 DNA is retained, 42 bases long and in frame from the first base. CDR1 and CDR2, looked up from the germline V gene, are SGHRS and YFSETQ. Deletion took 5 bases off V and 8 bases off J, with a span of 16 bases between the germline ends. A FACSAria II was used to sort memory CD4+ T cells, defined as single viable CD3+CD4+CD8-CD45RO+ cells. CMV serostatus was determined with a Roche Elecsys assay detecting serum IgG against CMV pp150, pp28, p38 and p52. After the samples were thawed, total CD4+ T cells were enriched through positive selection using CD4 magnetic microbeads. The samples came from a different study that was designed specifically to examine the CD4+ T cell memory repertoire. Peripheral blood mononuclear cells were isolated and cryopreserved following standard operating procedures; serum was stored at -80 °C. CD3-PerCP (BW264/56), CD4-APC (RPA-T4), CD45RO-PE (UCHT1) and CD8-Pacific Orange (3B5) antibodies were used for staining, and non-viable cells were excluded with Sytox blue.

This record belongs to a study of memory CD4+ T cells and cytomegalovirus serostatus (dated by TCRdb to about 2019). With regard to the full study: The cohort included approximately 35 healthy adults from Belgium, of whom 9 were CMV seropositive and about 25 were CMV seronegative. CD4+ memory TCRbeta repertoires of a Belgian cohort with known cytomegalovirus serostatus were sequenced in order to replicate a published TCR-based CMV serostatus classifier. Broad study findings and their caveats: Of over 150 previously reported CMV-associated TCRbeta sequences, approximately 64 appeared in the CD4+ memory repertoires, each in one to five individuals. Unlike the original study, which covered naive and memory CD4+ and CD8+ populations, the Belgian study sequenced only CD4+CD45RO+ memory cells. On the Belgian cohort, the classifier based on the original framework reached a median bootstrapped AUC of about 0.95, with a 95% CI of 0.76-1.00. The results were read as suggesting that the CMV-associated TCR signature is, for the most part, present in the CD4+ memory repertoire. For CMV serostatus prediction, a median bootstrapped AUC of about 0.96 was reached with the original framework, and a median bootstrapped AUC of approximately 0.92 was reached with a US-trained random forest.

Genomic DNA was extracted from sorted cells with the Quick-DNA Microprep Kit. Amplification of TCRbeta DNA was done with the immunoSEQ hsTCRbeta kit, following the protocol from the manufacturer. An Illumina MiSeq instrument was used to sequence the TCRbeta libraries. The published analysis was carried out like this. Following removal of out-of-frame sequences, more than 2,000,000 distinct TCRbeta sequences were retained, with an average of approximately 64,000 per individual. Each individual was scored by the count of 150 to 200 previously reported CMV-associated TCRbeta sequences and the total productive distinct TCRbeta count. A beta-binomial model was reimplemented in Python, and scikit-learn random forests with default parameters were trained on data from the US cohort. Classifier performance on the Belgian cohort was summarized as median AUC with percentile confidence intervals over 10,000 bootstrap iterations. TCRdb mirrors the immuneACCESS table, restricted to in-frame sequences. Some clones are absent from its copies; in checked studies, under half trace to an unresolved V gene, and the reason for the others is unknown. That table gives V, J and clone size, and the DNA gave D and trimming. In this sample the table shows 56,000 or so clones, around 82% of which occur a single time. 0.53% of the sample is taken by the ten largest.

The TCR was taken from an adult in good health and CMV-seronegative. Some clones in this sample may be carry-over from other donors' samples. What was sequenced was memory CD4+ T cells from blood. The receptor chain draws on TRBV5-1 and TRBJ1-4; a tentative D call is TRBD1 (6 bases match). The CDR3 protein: CASSRDKADEKLFF. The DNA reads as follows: TGCGCCAGCAGTCGGGACAAGGCAGACGAAAAACTGTTTTTT.